The 22 T cell receptor beta chains below all came from one sample that was sequenced in a study of blood T cell repertoires in COVID-19. Using immunoSEQ multiplex PCR, the repertoire was profiled, and TCRdb retains in-frame clones only, with some absent. Seen here are under 450,000 clones, around 86% observed once, and the top ten hold around 5%. Sequencing was done on a sample of PBMCs or T cells enriched from blood (not recorded which). Receptor source: a woman aged 50 to 65 who had recovered from COVID-19.

The gene calls are TRBV20-1 and TRBJ2-7, with TRBD2 identical over 12 bases. Germline CDR1 and CDR2: DFQATT and SNEGSKA (reference sequence). Trimming took 3 bases from V and 5 from J; bases not matched to a gene: 8. CDR3 length equals 15 residues. The CDR3 protein is CSASFASGRAHEQYF. CDR3 DNA: TGCAGTGCTAGTTTCGCTAGCGGGAGGGCCCACGAGCAGTACTTC.

The J gene is TRBJ1-1, the V gene TRBV5-4; 7 bases are a match to TRBD1. The CDR3 runs 15 residues. Germline CDR1 is SGHNT and CDR2 is YYREEE (reference sequence). J lost 6 bases, V lost 4 bases, and 12 bases had no gene match. In nucleotides, the CDR3 is TGTGCCAGCAGCCCGACAGGGAAGAACAACGCTGAAGCTTTCTTT. Residues: CASSPTGKNNAEAFF.

This clone was recorded once. This rearrangement joins TRBV12-5 to TRBJ2-7, with TRBD2 matching over 9 bases. This CDR3 is built from 15 residues. Trimming removed 0 bases from V and 6 bases from J; junction bases left unmatched: 6. Germline values: CDR1 LGHNT, CDR2 FRNRAP. The CDR3 DNA sequence: TGTGCTAGTGGTTTGGTTAGCGGGGGCGCCGCCGAGCAGTACTTC. Protein: CASGLVSGGAAEQYF.

The gene calls are TRBV29-1 and TRBJ1-5, with 9 bases matching TRBD1. Germline loops: CDR1 SQVTM, CDR2 ANQGSEA. This CDR3 region has 13 residues. J lost 9 bases, V lost 7 bases, and 10 bases had no gene match. CDR3 DNA sequence: TGCAGCGCCGGTACAGGGGGCGCCGGGCCCCAGCATTTT. This encodes CSAGTGGAGPQHF.

The chain recombines TRBV5-1 with TRBJ1-5, with a weak D call TRBD1 (5 bases). Germline lookup yields CDR1 SGHRS and CDR2 YFSETQ. Trimming stripped 1 base from V and 2 bases from J, with 10 bases between. The CDR3 sequence is 15 residues long. CDR3 in amino acids: CASSLKGEGNQPQHF. The CDR3 DNA sequence: TGCGCCAGCAGCTTGAAAGGGGAGGGCAATCAGCCCCAGCATTTT.

The chain uses TRBV21-1 and TRBJ1-6; the table gives TRBD1 as D, unverified against the DNA. TRBV21-1 constitutes a pseudogene. There are 13 residues in the CDR3. The CDR3 coding sequence is TGTGCCAGCCCCAGGGAAGATTTTTCACCCCTCCACTTT. This codes for CASPREDFSPLHF.

The chain joins TRBV7-6 to TRBJ2-3, with 12 bases lining up with TRBD2. Germline V gives CDR1 SGHVS, CDR2 FNYEAQ. The CDR3 is 15 amino acids. Trimming removed 5 bases from V and 5 bases from J; junction bases left unmatched: 5. The CDR3 DNA sequence: TGTGCCAGCAGCCGGACTAGCGGGACGGGAGATACGCAGTATTTT. Translation gives CASSRTSGTGDTQYF.

This clone was counted a few times. This chain links TRBV2 with TRBJ2-3; TRBD2 aligns across 13 bases. CDR1 and CDR2 from the germline V gene are SNHLY and FYNNEI. The CDR3 is 16 residues long. V was clipped by 7 bases and J by 2 bases; unmatched bases: 6. Written as DNA, the CDR3 is TGTGCCAGCATGACTAGCGGGAGGCTTACCACAGATACGCAGTATTTT. Encoded protein: CASMTSGRLTTDTQYF.

This sequence joins TRBV5-4 and TRBJ2-6; no clear D gene. The CDR3 is 15 residues long. With 0 bases removed from V and 0 bases from J, the gap between germline ends came to 4 bases. Germline CDR1 and CDR2: SGHNT and YYREEE (reference sequence). CDR3 DNA: TGTGCCAGCAGCTTGGCGAGCTCTGGGGCCAACGTCCTGACTTTC. The encoded protein is CASSLASSGANVLTF.

The chain couples TRBV11-3 to TRBJ1-1; 9 bases fit TRBD1. CDR3 length: 17 amino acids. In germline, CDR1 is SGHNT, CDR2 YENEEA. V gave up 4 bases and J gave up 2 bases; unmatched junction bases: 11. CDR3 sequence (DNA): TGTGCCAGCAGCTCGGGACAGGGTCAGTTACCTAACACTGAAGCTTTCTTT. Residues: CASSSGQGQLPNTEAFF.

The genes are TRBV12-3 or TRBV12-4 and TRBJ2-2, with D unresolved. V lost 6 bases to trimming and J lost 0 bases, with 5 bases between them. This CDR3 has 13 residues. CDR3 in DNA: TGTGCCAGCAGAACAACGAACACCGGGGAGCTGTTTTTT. Protein: CASRTTNTGELFF.

The chain employs TRBV6-2 or TRBV6-3 and TRBJ1-2, with D possibly matching TRBD1 (5 bases). The CDR3 extends over 15 amino acids. Per the germline V gene, CDR1 is MNHEY and CDR2 is SVGEGT. The V and J ends lost 2 bases and 4 bases respectively, with 14 bases between them. The CDR3 DNA sequence: TGTGCCAGCAGTTACATCGGGGGAAAGGGCTATGGCTACACCTTC. Its translation: CASSYIGGKGYGYTF.

The chain couples TRBV6-5 to TRBJ2-2; maybe TRBD1 (5 bases). V dropped 1 base and J dropped 6 bases, with 15 bases sitting between them. This CDR3 region has 16 residues. Looked up from germline, CDR1 is MNHEY and CDR2 is SVGAGI. CDR3 nucleotide sequence: TGTGCCAGCAGTTACTACCGAACAGGTGGTCCCGGGGAGCTGTTTTTT. Translating gives CASSYYRTGGPGELFF.

The rearrangement joins TRBV6-6 to TRBJ1-3; TRBD1 matches at 7 bases. This CDR3 has 16 amino acids. In germline, CDR1 is MNHNY, CDR2 SVGAGI (reference sequence). V trimming: 4 bases; J trimming: 0 bases; junction bases outside the gene matches: 6. The CDR3 DNA is TGTGCCAGCAGTTCTGGGACAGCGAACTCTGGAAACACCATATATTTT. Protein: CASSSGTANSGNTIYF.

The rearrangement links TRBV5-4 to TRBJ2-7, with 7 bases identical to TRBD1. After removal of 4 bases from V and 4 bases from J, the junction contained 5 bases not matched to a gene. The CDR3 is 13 residues long. Germline V gene lookup returns CDR1 SGHNT and CDR2 YYREEE (reference sequence). As DNA, the CDR3 is TGTGCCAGCAGCCGGACAGGAGATTACGAGCAGTACTTC. It encodes CASSRTGDYEQYF.

The J gene is TRBJ1-3, the V gene TRBV4-2, with 10 bases that match TRBD1. Per germline, CDR1 LGHNA and CDR2 YNFKEQ. The V gene end was trimmed by 1 base and the J gene end by 4 bases; junction bases not matched to a gene: 1. This CDR3 contains 15 residues. The CDR3 sequence: CASSQVTGGGNTIYF. Written as DNA, the CDR3 is TGTGCCAGCAGCCAAGTGACAGGGGGCGGAAACACCATATATTTT.

The gene calls are TRBV11-2 and TRBJ1-6; tentatively, D is TRBD1 (5 bases). CDR3 size: 15 residues. Germline CDR1 and CDR2: SGHAT and FQNNGV. The germline V and J ends were trimmed by 5 bases and 0 bases, with 8 bases remaining between them. CDR3 nucleotides: TGTGCCAGCAGCCGACAGAGCTCCTATAATTCACCCCTCCACTTT. This codes for CASSRQSSYNSPLHF.

This chain connects TRBV11-2 to TRBJ2-2, with TRBD2 as a possible D gene (6 bases). V was shortened by 6 bases and J by 5 bases, with 10 bases between the two germline ends. Germline CDR1 and CDR2: SGHAT and FQNNGV. The CDR3 runs 13 residues. The CDR3 sequence is CASSLLATGELFF. The DNA for the CDR3 is TGTGCCAGCAGTCTCCTAGCGACCGGGGAGCTGTTTTTT.

CDR3 sequence (DNA): TGTGCCAGCAGTTACAGTTGGGACAACTCCTACGAGCAGTACTTC. As protein: CASSYSWDNSYEQYF. The genes are TRBV6-5 and TRBJ2-7, with a possible D match to TRBD1 (6 bases). This CDR3 is built from 15 residues. Between the trimmed V and J ends, which lost 2 bases and 0 bases, there was a span of 11 bases. Germline-derived CDR1 and CDR2 are MNHEY and SVGAGI.

The chain combines TRBV19 with TRBJ1-2, with 9 nucleotides matching TRBD1. The CDR3 has 14 amino acids. V dropped 3 bases and J dropped 8; count of bases not matched to a gene: 7. CDR1 and CDR2 (germline): LNHDA, SQIVND (reference sequence). The CDR3 DNA follows: TGTGCCAGTAGTATCCTGGGACAGGGTTGGGGCTACACCTTC. Its translation is CASSILGQGWGYTF.

V is TRBV9 and J is TRBJ2-5; 8 bases fit TRBD1. Germline trimming cut 0 bases from V and 2 bases from J; bases unmatched to any gene: 12. Per the germline V gene, CDR1 is SGDLS and CDR2 is YYNGEE. The CDR3 contains 18 residues. CDR3 region: CASSVAPGGQRNQETQYF. The CDR3 bases are TGTGCCAGCAGCGTAGCTCCAGGGGGCCAGCGAAATCAAGAGACCCAGTACTTC.

This chain uses TRBV7-2 with TRBJ2-2; the D gene is possibly TRBD1 (6 bases). The germline gives CDR1 SGHTA, CDR2 FQGNSA. CDR3 length: 16 amino acids. The V gene lost 6 bases and the J gene lost 5 bases, with 19 bases spanning the gap. The CDR3 spells CASRARSGVGTGELFF. CDR3 DNA: TGTGCCAGCAGAGCTAGATCAGGGGTAGGGACCGGGGAGCTGTTTTTT.